These 22 T cell receptor beta chains were all obtained from the same sample, sequenced in a study of CD8+ T cells in alopecia areata (dated by TCRdb to the late 2010s). Library method: the immunoSEQ multiplex PCR assay. RNA was extracted from all samples and reverse transcribed into cDNA, which served as template for TCR sequencing. TCRdb obtained this table from immuneACCESS and retained in-frame rearrangements with V and J assigned. These tables miss some clones; where compared with another copy, unresolved V genes account for less than half of the shortfall, and the remainder is unexplained. The sample table shows some 170,000 clones, and 50% to 60% are seen once. Jointly, the top ten make up approximately 14% of the sample. This specimen's time point label, interpreted: baseline before oral tofacitinib. The starting material was CD4+ T cells sorted from blood, obtained at week 0. Every receptor here comes from a human donor with alopecia areata.

The rearrangement uses TRBV30 and TRBJ1-2; 10 bases map to TRBD1. This CDR3 is built from 13 residues. CDR1 is GTSNPN, CDR2 SVGIG, per germline (reference sequence). V lost 4 bases to trimming and J lost 6 bases; unmatched junction nucleotides: 5. The DNA for the CDR3 is TGTGCCTGGACCGCGACAGGGGGCGATGGCTACACCTTC. Translating it yields CAWTATGGDGYTF. Complete variable domain (other parts from reference TRBV30 and TRBJ1-2): SQTIHQWPATLVQPVGSPLSLECTVEGTSNPNLYWYRQAAGRGLQLLFYSVGIGQISSEVPQNLSASRPQDRQFILSSKKLLLSDSGFYLCAWTATGGDGYTFGSGTRLTVV.

A few counts support this clone. The chain has TRBV7-9 and TRBJ1-6; TRBD1 might be the D (5 bases). CDR3 length: 14 residues. V was clipped by 3 bases and J by 10 bases, with 13 bases between them. The V gene's germline CDR1 is SEHNR and CDR2 FQNEAQ (reference sequence). CDR3 sequence (DNA): TGTGCCAGCAGCTTCGACAGTCAGGGCTCACCCCTCCACTTT. This encodes CASSFDSQGSPLHF.

This chain's CDR3 is CACGLSGELFF. In DNA form, the CDR3 reads TGTGCCTGCGGGCTTTCCGGGGAGCTGTTTTTT. This chain connects TRBV6-5 to TRBJ2-2; possibly TRBD2 for D (5 bases). This CDR3 has 11 amino acids. Deletions cut 11 bases from V and 6 bases from J, with 10 bases between. The V gene's germline CDR1 is MNHEY and CDR2 SVGAGI.

The chain links TRBV30 to TRBJ2-5, with TRBD1 matching over 8 bases. CDR1 is GTSNPN, CDR2 SVGIG, per germline (reference sequence). The CDR3 totals 16 residues. V dropped 2 bases and J dropped 0; count of bases not matched to a gene: 8. The CDR3 is CAWSQGAGYNQETQYF. The CDR3, as DNA: TGTGCCTGGAGTCAGGGGGCAGGTTACAACCAAGAGACCCAGTACTTC.

Worth noting for this clone: The same CDR3 arises from other DNA sequences in this sample as well. This chain joins TRBV18 and TRBJ2-5; 9 bases map to TRBD2. Germline CDR1 is KGHSH and CDR2 is LQKENI. J gave up 2 bases and V 2 bases, and 0 bases lay outside the gene matches. The CDR3 is 14 residues long. The CDR3 coding sequence is TGTGCCAGCTCACCAACTAGCGGGCAAGAGACCCAGTACTTC. Its translation: CASSPTSGQETQYF.

The chain combines TRBV9 with TRBJ2-2; TRBD2 agrees at 7 bases. Trimming at V came to 2 bases and at J to 3 bases, leaving 4 bases not matched to a gene. CDR3 length equals 15 residues. Per germline, CDR1 SGDLS and CDR2 YYNGEE. CDR3 in amino acids: CASSVGGGYTGELFF. The CDR3 DNA is TGTGCCAGCAGCGTGGGCGGGGGTTACACCGGGGAGCTGTTTTTT.

In this sample, this clone turned up a few times. The rearrangement links TRBV9 to TRBJ2-5; D ambiguous. This CDR3 comprises 15 residues. Trimming stripped 0 bases from V and 4 bases from J, with 13 bases between. The germline CDR1 and CDR2 sequences are SGDLS and YYNGEE. The CDR3 loop reads CASSVGGTGGETQYF. The CDR3 DNA is TGTGCCAGCAGCGTAGGGGGAACCGGCGGAGAGACCCAGTACTTC.

This chain uses TRBV20-1 with TRBJ2-7; no reliable D call. V lost 7 bases to trimming and J lost 2 bases, with 9 bases between them. The germline CDR1 and CDR2 sequences are DFQATT and SNEGSKA (reference sequence). CDR3 length: 11 amino acids. CDR3 nucleotide sequence: TGCAGTGTTTACATTCCCTACGAGCAGTACTTC. Residues: CSVYIPYEQYF.

As regards this clone: This CDR3 fails to terminate in the conserved phenylalanine or tryptophan, so it likely reflects a read error. The chain carries TRBV5-6 and TRBJ1-1, with D unresolved. CDR1 and CDR2 from the germline V gene are SGHDT and YYEEEE. V was cut by 1 base and J by 7 bases, with 5 bases left in between. The CDR3 covers 11 residues. As DNA, the CDR3 is TGTGCCAGCAGCTTGACGAGTGAAGCTTTCTCT. Its translation is CASSLTSEAFS.

The chain is built from TRBV30 and TRBJ2-7; D may be TRBD1 (7 bases). The ends were cut back, 5 bases at V and 2 bases at J, with 10 bases in the middle. Germline V gene sequence: CDR1 GTSNPN, CDR2 SVGIG (reference sequence). This CDR3 is 12 amino acids long. The CDR3 loop is CAWDREAYEQYF. DNA for the CDR3: TGTGCCTGGGACAGGGAGGCCTACGAGCAGTACTTC.

J is TRBJ2-2 and V is TRBV29-1, with 15 nucleotides matching TRBD2. The length of the CDR3 is 15 residues. V trimming: 5 bases; J trimming: 6 bases; junction bases outside the gene matches: 4. Germline assignment: CDR1 SQVTM and CDR2 ANQGSEA. CDR3 in amino acids: CSVRTSGGAPGELFF. The CDR3 nucleotides read TGCAGCGTTCGGACTAGCGGGGGGGCGCCCGGGGAGCTGTTTTTT.

The J gene is TRBJ2-5, the V gene TRBV4-1; tentatively, D is TRBD1 (5 bases). This CDR3 has 15 residues. V lost 0 bases, J lost 3 bases, and 11 bases lay in between. The germline V gene encodes CDR1 MGHRA and CDR2 YSYEKL. CDR3 amino acids: CASSQDGAGKETQYF. The CDR3 coding sequence is TGCGCCAGCAGCCAAGACGGCGCAGGGAAAGAGACCCAGTACTTC.

This clone came up a few times. The rearrangement links TRBV10-3 to TRBJ1-2, with D uncertain. V was trimmed by 0 bases and J by 4 bases, leaving 15 bases between them. The CDR3 runs to 16 residues. Germline V CDR1 and CDR2: ENHRY, SYGVKD. The CDR3: CAISESGGSQLYGYTF. The CDR3 coding sequence is TGTGCCATCAGTGAGTCGGGCGGATCACAACTCTATGGCTACACCTTC.

This clone was counted a few times. The V call is TRBV18, the J call TRBJ2-6; no clear D. CDR1 and CDR2 (germline): KGHSH, LQKENI. V lost 2 bases to trimming and J lost 1 base, with 18 bases between them. This CDR3 contains 19 residues. The DNA of the CDR3 is TGTGCCAGCTCACCAAGGTCGCCTAGGGTATGGTCTGGGGCCAACGTCCTGACTTTC. It codes for CASSPRSPRVWSGANVLTF.

This clone has only one observation. The genes are TRBV7-9 and TRBJ1-2; D remains unclear. This CDR3 has 13 residues. Germline V gives CDR1 SEHNR, CDR2 FQNEAQ (reference sequence). V shed 1 base and J shed 4 bases, with 7 bases lying between them. The CDR3 loop is CASSLEHSYGYTF. CDR3 coding DNA: TGTGCCAGCAGCTTAGAGCACTCCTATGGCTACACCTTC. Combining the CDR3 with reference TRBV7-9 and TRBJ1-2 gives the whole variable domain DTGVSQNPRHKITKRGQNVTFRCDPISEHNRLYWYRQTLGQGPEFLTYFQNEAQLEKSRLLSDRFSAERPKGSFSTLEIQRTEQGDSAMYLCASSLEHSYGYTFGSGTRLTVV.

The genes are TRBV29-1 and TRBJ2-1; 8 positions agree with TRBD1. CDR3 length: 14 residues. The junction had 10 bases not matched to a gene; V was cut back by 6 bases and J by 6 bases. The germline V gene has CDR1 SQVTM and CDR2 ANQGSEA. The CDR3 DNA is TGCAGCGTAGAATCACGGGGACAGGTCAATGAGCAGTTCTTC. This encodes CSVESRGQVNEQFF.

This clone was picked up one time. The chain carries TRBV19 and TRBJ2-7; D call uncertain. V lost 3 bases to trimming and J lost 0 bases, with 6 bases between them. The germline CDR1 and CDR2 sequences are LNHDA and SQIVND (reference sequence). The CDR3 has 13 amino acids. CDR3 sequence reads: CASSIQSSYEQYF. The CDR3, as DNA: TGTGCCAGTAGTATTCAGAGCTCCTACGAGCAGTACTTC.

This chain links TRBV5-1 with TRBJ2-5, with D unresolved. Germline V gene lookup returns CDR1 SGHRS and CDR2 YFSETQ. Trimming removed 5 bases from V and 4 bases from J, with 12 bases in between. The CDR3 loop spans 13 amino acids. CDR3 sequence reads: CASRPGSGETQYF. The CDR3 DNA is TGCGCCAGCAGGCCGGGCAGTGGAGAGACCCAGTACTTC. The full variable domain, its missing parts supplied by reference TRBV5-1 and TRBJ2-5, is KAGVTQTPRYLIKTRGQQVTLSCSPISGHRSVSWYQQTPGQGLQFLFEYFSETQRNKGNFPGRFSGRQFSNSRSEMNVSTLELGDSALYLCASRPGSGETQYFGPGTRLLVL.

CDR3 coding DNA: TGTGCCAGCAGCCCCCAATCCCCCTTACGGGGGGGCACCGGGGAGCTGTTTTTT. This codes for CASSPQSPLRGGTGELFF. The rearrangement joins TRBV7-7 to TRBJ2-2; 8 nucleotides line up with TRBD2. The CDR3 spans 18 residues. Unmatched junction bases numbered 15, after V lost 5 bases and J lost 4 bases. Per germline, CDR1 SSHAT and CDR2 FNYEAQ (reference sequence).

This chain uses TRBV10-3 with TRBJ1-2; D is possibly TRBD1 (5 bases). The V gene lost 2 bases and the J gene lost 9 bases, with 13 bases spanning the gap. This CDR3 comprises 13 residues. In germline, CDR1 is ENHRY, CDR2 SYGVKD. CDR3 sequence: CAISEAGSESYTF. The CDR3 region has the DNA TGTGCCATCAGTGAGGCAGGGAGTGAGAGCTACACCTTC.

The chain is built from TRBV29-1 and TRBJ1-1; the D gene is possibly TRBD1 (6 bases). Per the germline V gene, CDR1 is SQVTM and CDR2 is ANQGSEA. The CDR3 is made up of 13 amino acids. Between the trimmed V and J ends, which lost 7 bases and 1 base, there was a span of 13 bases. The CDR3 is CSAGGRPNTEAFF. For the CDR3, the DNA is TGCAGCGCCGGGGGCAGACCGAACACTGAAGCTTTCTTT. The full variable domain, rest sourced from reference TRBV29-1 and TRBJ1-1, is SAVISQKPSRDICQRGTSLTIQCQVDSQVTMMFWYRQQPGQSLTLIATANQGSEATYESGFVIDKFPISRPNLTFSTLTVSNMSPEDSSIYLCSAGGRPNTEAFFGQGTRLTVV.

This chain joins TRBV30 and TRBJ1-3; D ambiguous. This CDR3 has 12 residues. Germline lookup yields CDR1 GTSNPN and CDR2 SVGIG (reference sequence). V lost 3 bases, J lost 2 bases, and 5 bases lay in between. The CDR3 coding sequence is TGTGCCTGGAGAAGTCCTGGAAACACCATATATTTT. The encoded protein is CAWRSPGNTIYF. The full variable domain, its missing parts supplied by reference TRBV30 and TRBJ1-3, is SQTIHQWPATLVQPVGSPLSLECTVEGTSNPNLYWYRQAAGRGLQLLFYSVGIGQISSEVPQNLSASRPQDRQFILSSKKLLLSDSGFYLCAWRSPGNTIYFGEGSWLTVV.